The 20 T cell receptor beta chains given below trace back to one sample, sequenced in a study of T cells in Graves' hyperthyroidism and ophthalmopathy. Amplified regions were TCR beta CDR3 sequences from RNA transcripts. The TCR CDR3 was amplified in a first-round RT-PCR using the HTBI primer set. TCRdb fed the multiplex PCR reads into MiXCR, producing one record per CDR3 protein. The sample lists some 370,000 distinct CDR3 sequences; roughly 17% were seen once. Material for sequencing was blood. All receptors derive from a woman aged 30 to 39 with Graves' hyperthyroidism that later progressed to Graves' ophthalmopathy.

V and J are TRBV5-1 and TRBJ2-5, with 7 positions matching TRBD1. Per the germline V gene, CDR1 is SGHRS and CDR2 is YFSETQ. The CDR3 is 15 amino acids. V lost 4 bases to trimming and J lost 4 bases; unmatched junction nucleotides: 10. As DNA, the CDR3 is TGCGCCAGCAGCCACGGGACAGCCCGGGCAGAGACCCAGTACTTC. This codes for CASSHGTARAETQYF.

This clonotype has at least ten counts. This CDR3 reads CSASTGLAGGNQETQYF. The CDR3 nucleotides are TGCAGTGCTAGTACCGGACTAGCGGGGGGAAACCAAGAGACCCAGTACTTC. The V gene is TRBV20-1, the J gene TRBJ2-5, with 14 bases lining up with TRBD2. V lost 3 bases to trimming and J lost 0 bases; unmatched junction nucleotides: 6. CDR3 length: 17 residues. The germline CDR1 and CDR2 sequences are DFQATT and SNEGSKA (reference sequence).

The gene calls are TRBV11-1 and TRBJ1-1; 7 bases agree with TRBD1. The CDR3 runs 17 residues. Germline lookup yields CDR1 SGHAT and CDR2 FQDESV (reference sequence). V lost 5 bases to trimming and J lost 1 base; unmatched junction nucleotides: 13. The CDR3 here is CASSLSFGTGENTEAFF. DNA of the CDR3: TGTGCCAGCAGCCTTAGCTTCGGTACAGGGGAGAACACTGAAGCTTTCTTT.

This chain joins TRBV19 and TRBJ1-5, with TRBD1 as a possible D gene (6 bases). The V end lost 3 bases, the J end lost 5 bases, and 26 bases lay between the germline ends. The CDR3 spans 19 residues. Germline V gene sequence: CDR1 LNHDA, CDR2 SQIVND (reference sequence). The CDR3 DNA reads as TGTGCCAGTAGTATTCGAGGGGGGGGAAATTCCTTAGCATATCAGCCCCAGCATTTT. Residues: CASSIRGGGNSLAYQPQHF.

The chain joins TRBV5-1 to TRBJ2-1; 11 bases align to TRBD2. Germline V gives CDR1 SGHRS, CDR2 YFSETQ. V lost 0 bases and J lost 7; bases outside the gene matches: 6. The CDR3 has 16 residues. CDR3 coding DNA: TGCGCCAGCAGCTTGGCAACTAGCGGGAGTGTGAATGAGCAGTTCTTC. Translation: CASSLATSGSVNEQFF.

This clonotype was detected only a few times. The chain carries TRBV10-3 and TRBJ1-1, with TRBD1 matching over 10 bases. The CDR3 sequence is 14 residues long. The V gene's germline CDR1 is ENHRY and CDR2 SYGVKD. V gave up 10 bases and J gave up 3 bases; unmatched junction bases: 8. The CDR3 coding sequence is TGTGCCAGCGCCGGGGACAGGGGAGACACTGAAGCTTTCTTT. Its protein is CASAGDRGDTEAFF.

This clonotype appeared a few times. The chain couples TRBV9 to TRBJ1-2; 8 bases agree with TRBD1. This CDR3 is built from 13 residues. Germline V gene lookup returns CDR1 SGDLS and CDR2 YYNGEE. Losses at the gene ends were 5 bases for V and 4 bases for J; bases not matched to a gene: 4. CDR3 sequence: CASRDRDIYGYTF. Here the CDR3 DNA reads TGTGCCAGCAGGGACAGGGATATCTATGGCTACACCTTC.

This clonotype was counted many times. This chain links TRBV7-8 with TRBJ1-5, with 7 bases fitting TRBD1. Germline CDR1 is SGHVS and CDR2 is FQNEAQ. Trimming at V came to 5 bases and at J to 4 bases, leaving 5 bases not matched to a gene. This CDR3 has 14 residues. CDR3 sequence reads: CASSRDRPNQPQHF. DNA of the CDR3: TGTGCCAGCAGCCGGGACAGACCAAATCAGCCCCAGCATTTT.

This clonotype was observed a few times. The chain carries TRBV7-8 and TRBJ1-5; D may be TRBD1 (6 bases). This CDR3 contains 16 residues. Germline V gene lookup returns CDR1 SGHVS and CDR2 FQNEAQ. V dropped 1 base and J dropped 0 bases, with 10 bases sitting between them. The CDR3 DNA reads as TGTGCCAGCAGCTTAGAGGGGGTCGTTAGCAATCAGCCCCAGCATTTT. This sequence encodes CASSLEGVVSNQPQHF.

V is TRBV12-3 or TRBV12-4 and J is TRBJ1-2; 7 bases agree with TRBD1. J gave up 5 bases and V 11 bases, and 8 bases lay outside the gene matches. The CDR3 has 12 amino acids. The CDR3 region is CAAGSGGYGYTF. For the CDR3, the DNA is TGTGCCGCCGGTTCAGGGGGATATGGCTACACCTTC.

The chain combines TRBV9 with TRBJ1-6, with D unresolved. CDR1 is SGDLS and CDR2 is YYNGEE in the germline V gene. CDR3 length equals 13 residues. The V end lost 4 bases, the J end lost 7 bases, and 9 bases lay between the germline ends. CDR3 loop: CASSPPGNSPLHF. The CDR3 DNA is TGTGCCAGCAGCCCCCCGGGAAATTCACCCCTCCACTTT.

The CDR3 coding sequence is TGTGCCAGCAGCTTAGAGCCGGGGTTGACATACGAGCAGTACTTC. This sequence encodes CASSLEPGLTYEQYF. V and J are TRBV11-3 and TRBJ2-7; a weak D match, TRBD2 (5 bases). Per germline, CDR1 SGHNT and CDR2 YENEEA. Trimming took off 0 bases at V and 4 bases at J, with 13 bases between the two ends. The CDR3 contains 15 residues.

In its sample, this clonotype was seen many times. The chain recombines TRBV2 with TRBJ1-2, with D tentatively TRBD1 (5 bases). Germline CDR1 is SNHLY and CDR2 is FYNNEI. The CDR3 length is 13 residues. The ends were cut back, 4 bases at V and 8 bases at J, with 14 bases in the middle. The CDR3 reads CASSVAGLVGYTF. The CDR3 DNA reads as TGTGCCAGCAGTGTGGCAGGGTTGGTAGGCTACACCTTC.

This clonotype was counted at least ten times. This chain joins TRBV6-1 and TRBJ1-2; D remains ambiguous. Germline CDR1 and CDR2: MNHNS and SASEGT. This CDR3 is built from 15 residues. Trimming removed 2 bases at V and 0 bases at J, with 10 bases between. The CDR3 is CASSELGATNYGYTF. The CDR3 bases are TGTGCCAGCAGTGAACTGGGAGCAACTAACTATGGCTACACCTTC.

This clonotype occurred many times. The chain recombines TRBV24-1 with TRBJ2-1; TRBD2 aligns across 12 bases. Germline loops: CDR1 KGHDR, CDR2 SFDVKD. The CDR3 extends over 17 amino acids. V was clipped by 3 bases and J by 0 bases; unmatched bases: 2. The CDR3 here is CATSDASGGDSYNEQFF. DNA for the CDR3: TGTGCCACCAGTGATGCTAGCGGGGGGGACTCCTACAATGAGCAGTTCTTC.

This rearrangement joins TRBV7-8 to TRBJ1-2; D ambiguous. Germline CDR1 and CDR2: SGHVS and FQNEAQ. The V end lost 3 bases, the J end lost 11 bases, and 16 bases lay between the germline ends. The CDR3 has 13 amino acids. In DNA, the CDR3 is TGTGCCAGCAGCTTTCTTCCTGGGGTTGGATACACCTTC. It specifies CASSFLPGVGYTF.

This clonotype has just a few counts. In this CDR3 the conserved last residue, phenylalanine or tryptophan, is missing, so a read error is likely. V and J are TRBV19 and TRBJ1-4; TRBD1 might be the D (6 bases). Trimming shortened V by 6 bases and J by 0 bases, and 11 bases separated the two germline ends. Per germline, CDR1 LNHDA and CDR2 SQIVND (reference sequence). The CDR3 sequence is 15 residues long. The CDR3, as DNA: TGTGCCAGTAGGGACAGTACTTCAACTAATGAAAAACTGTTTCTT. Encoded protein: CASRDSTSTNEKLFL.

This clonotype has a handful of counts. The chain carries TRBV29-1 and TRBJ2-5, with 11 bases fitting TRBD1. This CDR3 is built from 13 residues. CDR1 is SQVTM, CDR2 ANQGSEA, per germline. V lost 7 bases to trimming and J lost 5 bases; unmatched junction nucleotides: 6. For the CDR3, the DNA is TGCAGCGCTAGGACAGGGGGCGTTGAGACCCAGTACTTC. Its protein product is CSARTGGVETQYF.

This clonotype was counted many times. The rearrangement uses TRBV11-2 and TRBJ2-3, with D hard to call. In germline, CDR1 is SGHAT, CDR2 FQNNGV. The CDR3 consists of 15 residues. The V gene lost 2 bases and the J gene lost 1 base, with 10 bases spanning the gap. The CDR3 DNA sequence: TGTGCCAGCAGCTTAATGGGCGCGGGCACAGATACGCAGTATTTT. Protein sequence: CASSLMGAGTDTQYF.

The sample holds a few counts of this clonotype. The chain carries TRBV4-1 and TRBJ2-5; D may match TRBD1 or TRBD2 (5 bases each). Per germline, CDR1 MGHRA and CDR2 YSYEKL. This CDR3 contains 15 residues. V shed 1 base and J shed 3 bases, with 12 bases lying between them. The CDR3 DNA reads as TGCGCCAGCAGCCAAGGGGGGATAGCTGAAGAGACCCAGTACTTC. Translating it yields CASSQGGIAEETQYF.